The T cell receptor (beta chain) under discussion was sequenced for a study of shared T cell receptors in the human thymus. A remark on this clone: Other nucleotide sequences from this sample produce the same CDR3.

Only in-frame clones appear in the TCRdb table, and some are missing; sequencing was by immunoSEQ multiplex PCR. The profile shows about 380,000 clones, around 95% of them singletons. The CDR3 contains 18 residues. The germline CDR1 and CDR2 sequences are SEHNR and FQNEAQ (reference sequence). Trimming shortened V by 5 bases and J by 1 base, and 23 bases separated the two germline ends. This sequence originates from a human donor. The chain is built from TRBV7-9 and TRBJ1-1, with D maybe TRBD1 (5 bases). Material for sequencing was thymocytes. CDR3 loop: CASSLVGAPTEWNTEAFF. In DNA, the CDR3 is TGTGCCAGCAGCCTAGTCGGGGCACCTACGGAGTGGAACACTGAAGCTTTCTTT.